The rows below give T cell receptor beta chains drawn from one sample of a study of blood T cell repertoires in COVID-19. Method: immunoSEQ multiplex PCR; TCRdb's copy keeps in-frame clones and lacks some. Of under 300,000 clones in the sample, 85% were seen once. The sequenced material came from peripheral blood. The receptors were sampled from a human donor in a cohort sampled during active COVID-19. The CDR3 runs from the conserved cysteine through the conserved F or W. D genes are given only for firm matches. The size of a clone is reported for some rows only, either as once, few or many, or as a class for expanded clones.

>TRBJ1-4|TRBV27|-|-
TGTGCCAGCCAGACAACGGGAAGCCGAAAACTGTTTTTT
CASQTTGSRKLFF
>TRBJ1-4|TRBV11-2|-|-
TGTGCCAGCAGCTCTTGGGGGGGAGAAAAACTGTTTTTT
CASSSWGGEKLFF
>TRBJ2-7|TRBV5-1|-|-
TGCGCCAGCAGCTTGGAGGGCAGGGCAAACGAGCAGTACTTC
CASSLEGRANEQYF
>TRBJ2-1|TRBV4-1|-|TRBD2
TGCGCCAGCAGCCAAGAAGGGGTGAGCGGGAGAAGGCTCTCCTACAATGAGCAGTTCTTC
CASSQEGVSGRRLSYNEQFF
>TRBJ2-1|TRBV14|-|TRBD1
TGTGCCAGCAGCGAGGGGACAGGAGCCTACAATGAGCAGTTCTTC
CASSEGTGAYNEQFF
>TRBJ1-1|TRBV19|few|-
TGTGCCAGTACCGCAGGGTTGGAGACTGAAGCTTTCTTT
CASTAGLETEAFF
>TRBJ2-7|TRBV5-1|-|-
TGCGCCAGCAGCCCCGAGGGCTACGAGCAGTACTTC
CASSPEGYEQYF
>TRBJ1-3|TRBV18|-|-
TGTGCCAGCTCACCGACAGGTTACCCATTAAACACCATATATTTT
CASSPTGYPLNTIYF
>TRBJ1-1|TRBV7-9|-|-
TGTGCCAGCAGGGGAGGCTCGAACACTGAAGCTTTCTTT
CASRGGSNTEAFF
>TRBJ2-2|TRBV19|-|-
TGTGCCAGGTCCCGACTTACGAAGAACACCGGGGAGCTGTTTTTT
CARSRLTKNTGELFF
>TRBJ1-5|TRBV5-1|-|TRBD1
TGCGCCAGCAGCTTGGGTCCCCGGACAGGGATGGGCAATCAGCCCCAGCATTTT
CASSLGPRTGMGNQPQHF
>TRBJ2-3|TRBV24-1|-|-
TGTGCCACCAGTGATTTCAACGGGACTCCCCAAGATACGCAGTATTTT
CATSDFNGTPQDTQYF
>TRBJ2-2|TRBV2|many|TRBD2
TGTGCCAGCAGGGGGGGACTAAGAAGGGACACCGGGGAGCTGTTTTTT
CASRGGLRRDTGELFF
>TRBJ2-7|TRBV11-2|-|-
TGTGCCAGCAGCTTAGCTGTACAATCGTGGGAGCAGTACTTC
CASSLAVQSWEQYF
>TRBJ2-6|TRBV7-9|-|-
TGTGCCAGCAGCACGGGACACCGCTCTGGGGCCAACGTCCTGACTTTC
CASSTGHRSGANVLTF
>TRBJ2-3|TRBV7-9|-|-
TGTGCCAGCAGCCTCTCTGTCCCCACAGATACGCAGTATTTT
CASSLSVPTDTQYF
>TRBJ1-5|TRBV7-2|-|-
TGTGCCAGCAGCTTAGTGGGTCACGGGAATCAGCCCCAGCATTTT
CASSLVGHGNQPQHF
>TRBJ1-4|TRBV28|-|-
TGTGCCAGCATTACCCCTGGGGGCGAGGCAACTAATGAAAAACTGTTTTTT
CASITPGGEATNEKLFF
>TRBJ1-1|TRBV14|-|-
TGTGCCAGCAGCTTCGACAGCGAAGCTTTCTTT
CASSFDSEAFF
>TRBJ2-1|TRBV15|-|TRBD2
TGTGCCACCAGCAGAGTTTTGTCTAGCGGGAGTCCGGATGAGCAGTTCTTC
CATSRVLSSGSPDEQFF
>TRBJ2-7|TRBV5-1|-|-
TGCGCCAGCAGCTCAGACCGGGACAACTACGAGCAGTACTTC
CASSSDRDNYEQYF
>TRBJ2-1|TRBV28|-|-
TGTGCCAGCAGTTTATTAGAGCGGGCCAGAAATGAGCAGTTCTTC
CASSLLERARNEQFF
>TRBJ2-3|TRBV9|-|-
TGTGCCAGCAGCGTAGGTCTAGCGAGCACAGATACGCAGTATTTT
CASSVGLASTDTQYF
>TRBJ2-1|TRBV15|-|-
TGTGCCACCAGCAGAGACCAGGTGGGCGAGCAGTTCTTC
CATSRDQVGEQFF
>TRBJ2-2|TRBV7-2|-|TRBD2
TGTGCCAGCAGCTCTAGCGGGGCGGGGCCGAACACCGGGGAGCTGTTTTTT
CASSSSGAGPNTGELFF
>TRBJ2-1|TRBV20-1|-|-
TGCAGTGCTAGTAAAATAAACAATGAGCAGTTCTTC
CSASKINNEQFF
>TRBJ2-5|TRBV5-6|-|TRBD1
TGTGCCAGCAGCCCCGGGACAGTCCAAGAGACCCAGTACTTC
CASSPGTVQETQYF
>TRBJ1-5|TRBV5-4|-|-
TGTGCCAGCAGCTTTGACTACAATCAGCCCCAGCATTTT
CASSFDYNQPQHF
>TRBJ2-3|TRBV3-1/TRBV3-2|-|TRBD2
TGTGCCAGCAGCCATAGCGGGATGACAGATACGCAGTATTTT
CASSHSGMTDTQYF
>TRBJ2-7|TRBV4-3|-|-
TGCGCCAGCAGCCTTCTCAGGGCAGGTTCCTACGAGCAGTACTTC
CASSLLRAGSYEQYF
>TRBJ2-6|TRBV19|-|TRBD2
TGTGCCAGTAGGAGAGGGAGGGCAGGATCTGGGGCCAACGTCCTGACTTTC
CASRRGRAGSGANVLTF
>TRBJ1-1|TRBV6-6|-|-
TGTGCCAGCAGTTATGGGCAGGCAAACACTGAAGCTTTCTTT
CASSYGQANTEAFF
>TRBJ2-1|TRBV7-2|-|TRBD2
TGTGCCAGCAGCCCTGCAGGGCTAGCGGGAGCGTCGAGAAACAATGAGCAGTTCTTC
CASSPAGLAGASRNNEQFF
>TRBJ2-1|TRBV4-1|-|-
TGCGCCAGCAGCCGAAAATTCACAGACTACAATGAGCAGTTCTTC
CASSRKFTDYNEQFF
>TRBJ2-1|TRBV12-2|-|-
TGTGCAAGTCGCTTTCGTAGCGGGCCCGACAATGAGCAGTTCTTC
CASRFRSGPDNEQFF
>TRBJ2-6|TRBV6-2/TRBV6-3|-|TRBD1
TGTGCCAGCACCCCACAGGGGAGAGGGGCCAACGTCCTGACTTTC
CASTPQGRGANVLTF
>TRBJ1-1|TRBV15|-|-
TGTGCCACCAACTACAGGGAAATGAACACTGAAGCTTTCTTT
CATNYREMNTEAFF
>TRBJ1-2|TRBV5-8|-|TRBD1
TGTGCCAGCAGCTTAAGGAGGACAGGATTGGGACGAGGCTACACCTTC
CASSLRRTGLGRGYTF
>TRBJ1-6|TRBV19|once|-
TGTGCCAGTAGTATAAGGACAGAAGATAATTCACCCCTCCACTTT
CASSIRTEDNSPLHF
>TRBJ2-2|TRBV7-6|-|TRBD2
TGTGCCAGCAGCCCTCGGACTAGCGGGAGCGTCACCGGGGAGCTGTTTTTT
CASSPRTSGSVTGELFF
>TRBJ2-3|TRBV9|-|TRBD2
TGTGCCAGCAGCCCCCGGACTAGCTCCACAGATACGCAGTATTTT
CASSPRTSSTDTQYF
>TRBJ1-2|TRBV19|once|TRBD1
TGTGCCAGTAGTATGGGACAGGGGGATGGCTACACCTTC
CASSMGQGDGYTF
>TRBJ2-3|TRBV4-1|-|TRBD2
TGCGCCAGCAGCCAAGAGAGAGGACTAGACACAGATACGCAGTATTTT
CASSQERGLDTDTQYF
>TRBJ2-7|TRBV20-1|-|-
TGCAGTGCTAGAACACAGGGCCAACAGTACTTC
CSARTQGQQYF
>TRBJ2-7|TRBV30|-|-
TGTGCCTGGAGTAAAGGGACTGCCGGCGAGCAGTACTTC
CAWSKGTAGEQYF
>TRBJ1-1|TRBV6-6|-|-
TGTGCCAGCAGAACAGGGAGCCCTGAAGCTTTCTTT
CASRTGSPEAFF
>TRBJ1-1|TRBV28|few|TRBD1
TGTGCCAGCAGTTCCTCGGGGAAGGGGGCGCGGAACACTGAAGCTTTCTTT
CASSSSGKGARNTEAFF
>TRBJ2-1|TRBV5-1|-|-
TGCGCCAGCAGCTTTCGGGGTGATGAGCAGTTCTTC
CASSFRGDEQFF
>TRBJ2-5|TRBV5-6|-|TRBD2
TGTGCCAGCAGCAGGGAACTAGCGGGAGGGGAGACCCAGTACTTC
CASSRELAGGETQYF
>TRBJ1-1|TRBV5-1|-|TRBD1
TGCGCCAGCAGCATTTCAACAGGGGGCTCTGAAGCTTTCTTT
CASSISTGGSEAFF
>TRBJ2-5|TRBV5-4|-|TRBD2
TGTGCCAGCAGCGATGACGGCGGGAGTCGAGAGACCCAGTACTTC
CASSDDGGSRETQYF
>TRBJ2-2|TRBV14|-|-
TGTGCCAGCAGCCAACAGGGGCTCGGGGAGCTGTTTTTT
CASSQQGLGELFF
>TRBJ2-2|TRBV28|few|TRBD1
TGTGCCAGCAGTCCCCGGGGCACAGGGGGCAGGGGGGAGCTGTTTTTT
CASSPRGTGGRGELFF
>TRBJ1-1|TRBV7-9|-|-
TGTGCCAGCAGCAAGACAGGTTTGAACACTGAAGCTTTCTTT
CASSKTGLNTEAFF
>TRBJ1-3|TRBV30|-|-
TGTGCCTGGAGTGCCCCTTGGGCCCGGGGGTTGGCCATATATTTT
CAWSAPWARGLAIYF
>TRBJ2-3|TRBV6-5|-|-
TGTGCCAGCAGTTACGACAGCCCTAGCACAGATACGCAGTATTTT
CASSYDSPSTDTQYF
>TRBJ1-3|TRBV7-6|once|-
TGTGCCAGCAGCTTAGAGACAGCTGGAAACACCATATATTTT
CASSLETAGNTIYF
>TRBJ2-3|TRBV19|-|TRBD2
TGTGCCAGTAGGCCCAACGGTGCGGGGGCAGATACGCAGTATTTT
CASRPNGAGADTQYF